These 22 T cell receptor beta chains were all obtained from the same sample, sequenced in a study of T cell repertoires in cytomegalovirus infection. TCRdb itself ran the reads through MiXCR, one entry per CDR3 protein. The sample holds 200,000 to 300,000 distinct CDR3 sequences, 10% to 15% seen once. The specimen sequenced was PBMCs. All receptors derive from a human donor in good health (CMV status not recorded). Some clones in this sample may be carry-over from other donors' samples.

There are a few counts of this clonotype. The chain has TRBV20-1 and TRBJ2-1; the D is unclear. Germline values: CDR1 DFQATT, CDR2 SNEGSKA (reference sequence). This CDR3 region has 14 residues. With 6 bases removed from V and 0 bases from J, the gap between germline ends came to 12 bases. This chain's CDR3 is CSAPPASSYNEQFF. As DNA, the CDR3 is TGCAGTGCCCCTCCGGCGAGCTCCTACAATGAGCAGTTCTTC.

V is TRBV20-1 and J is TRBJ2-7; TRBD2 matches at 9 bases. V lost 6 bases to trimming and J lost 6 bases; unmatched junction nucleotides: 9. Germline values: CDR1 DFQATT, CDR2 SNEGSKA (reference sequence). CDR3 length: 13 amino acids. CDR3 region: CSAPTSGSREQYF. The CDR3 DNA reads TGCAGTGCCCCGACTAGCGGTTCTCGCGAGCAGTACTTC.

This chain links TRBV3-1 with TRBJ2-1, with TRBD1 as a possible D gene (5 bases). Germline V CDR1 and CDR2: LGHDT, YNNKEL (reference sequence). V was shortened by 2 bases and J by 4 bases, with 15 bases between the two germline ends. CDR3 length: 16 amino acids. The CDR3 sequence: CASSQISGPGYNEQFF. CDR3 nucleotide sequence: TGTGCCAGCAGCCAAATATCAGGCCCAGGGTACAATGAGCAGTTCTTC.

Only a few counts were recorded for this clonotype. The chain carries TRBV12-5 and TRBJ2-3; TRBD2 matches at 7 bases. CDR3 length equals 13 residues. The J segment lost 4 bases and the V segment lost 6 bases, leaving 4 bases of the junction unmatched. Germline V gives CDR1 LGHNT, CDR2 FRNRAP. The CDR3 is CASGGGGPDTQYF. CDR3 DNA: TGTGCTAGTGGGGGGGGAGGGCCAGATACGCAGTATTTT.

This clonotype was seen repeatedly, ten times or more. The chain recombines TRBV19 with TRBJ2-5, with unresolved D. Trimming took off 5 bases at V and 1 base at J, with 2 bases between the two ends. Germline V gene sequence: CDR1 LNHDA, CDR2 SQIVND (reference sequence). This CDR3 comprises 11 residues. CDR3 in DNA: TGTGCCAGTAGTGCCCAAGAGACCCAGTACTTC. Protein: CASSAQETQYF.

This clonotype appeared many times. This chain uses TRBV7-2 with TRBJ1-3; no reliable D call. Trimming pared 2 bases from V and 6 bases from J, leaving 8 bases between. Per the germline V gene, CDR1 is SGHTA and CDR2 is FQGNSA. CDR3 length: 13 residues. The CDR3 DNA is TGTGCCAGCAGCTTATATTCAGTAAACACCATATATTTT. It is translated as CASSLYSVNTIYF.

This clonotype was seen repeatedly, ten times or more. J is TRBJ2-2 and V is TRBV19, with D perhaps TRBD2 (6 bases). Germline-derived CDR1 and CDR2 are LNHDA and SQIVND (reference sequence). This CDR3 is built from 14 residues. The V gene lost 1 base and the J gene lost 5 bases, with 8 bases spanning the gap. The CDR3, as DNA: TGTGCCAGTAGTATAGCGAGCGGGACCGGGGAGCTGTTTTTT. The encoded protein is CASSIASGTGELFF.

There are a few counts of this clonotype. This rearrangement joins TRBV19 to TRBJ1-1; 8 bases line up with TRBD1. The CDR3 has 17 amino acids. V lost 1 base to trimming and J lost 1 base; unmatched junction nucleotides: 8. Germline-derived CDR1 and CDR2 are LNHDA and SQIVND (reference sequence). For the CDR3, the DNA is TGTGCCAGTAGTATAGGGGGACAGGAGCCTCGGAACACTGAAGCTTTCTTT. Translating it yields CASSIGGQEPRNTEAFF. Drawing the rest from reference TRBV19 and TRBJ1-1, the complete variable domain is DGGITQSPKYLFRKEGQNVTLSCEQNLNHDAMYWYRQDPGQGLRLIYYSQIVNDFQKGDIAEGYSVSREKKESFPLTVTSAQKNPTAFYLCASSIGGQEPRNTEAFFGQGTRLTVV.

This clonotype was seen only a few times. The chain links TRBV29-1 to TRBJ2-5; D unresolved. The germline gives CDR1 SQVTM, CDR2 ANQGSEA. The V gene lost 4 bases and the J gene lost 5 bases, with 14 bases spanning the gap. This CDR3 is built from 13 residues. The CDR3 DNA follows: TGCAGCGTTGCTCGCCTCCTGGGGGAGACCCAGTACTTC. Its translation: CSVARLLGETQYF.

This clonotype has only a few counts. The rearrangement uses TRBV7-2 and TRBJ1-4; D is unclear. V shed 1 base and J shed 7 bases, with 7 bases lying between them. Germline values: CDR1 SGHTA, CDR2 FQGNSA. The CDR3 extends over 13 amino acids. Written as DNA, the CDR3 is TGTGCCAGCAGCTTAGTTCCCGGTGAAAAACTGTTTTTT. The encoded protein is CASSLVPGEKLFF.

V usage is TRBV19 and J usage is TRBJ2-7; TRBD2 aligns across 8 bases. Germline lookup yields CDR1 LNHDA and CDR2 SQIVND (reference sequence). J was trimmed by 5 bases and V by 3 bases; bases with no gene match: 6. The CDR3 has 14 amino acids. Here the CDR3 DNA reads TGTGCCAGTAGTATCCGTAGCGGGGTAAACGAGCAGTACTTC. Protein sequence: CASSIRSGVNEQYF. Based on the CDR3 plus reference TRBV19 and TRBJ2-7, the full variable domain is DGGITQSPKYLFRKEGQNVTLSCEQNLNHDAMYWYRQDPGQGLRLIYYSQIVNDFQKGDIAEGYSVSREKKESFPLTVTSAQKNPTAFYLCASSIRSGVNEQYFGPGTRLTVT.

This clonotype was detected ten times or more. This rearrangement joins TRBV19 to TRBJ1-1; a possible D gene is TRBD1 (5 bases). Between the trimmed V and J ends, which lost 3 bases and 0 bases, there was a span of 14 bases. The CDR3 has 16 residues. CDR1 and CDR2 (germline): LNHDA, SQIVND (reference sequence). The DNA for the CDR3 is TGTGCCAGTAGTATCGAGGGGCGGCCACTGAACACTGAAGCTTTCTTT. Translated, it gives CASSIEGRPLNTEAFF.

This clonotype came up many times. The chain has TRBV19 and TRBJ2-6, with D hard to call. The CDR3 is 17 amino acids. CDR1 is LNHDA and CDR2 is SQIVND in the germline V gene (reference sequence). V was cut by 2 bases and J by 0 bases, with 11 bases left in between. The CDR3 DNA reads TGTGCCAGTAGTATAACCCTGCGGAGCTCTGGGGCCAACGTCCTGACTTTC. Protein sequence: CASSITLRSSGANVLTF.

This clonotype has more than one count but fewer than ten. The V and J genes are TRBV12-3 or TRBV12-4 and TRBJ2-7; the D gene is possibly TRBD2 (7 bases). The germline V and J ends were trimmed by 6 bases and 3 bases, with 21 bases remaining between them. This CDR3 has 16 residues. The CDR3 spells CASSWSGGAQGYEQYF. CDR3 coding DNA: TGTGCCAGCAGCTGGAGTGGGGGGGCCCAGGGCTACGAGCAGTACTTC.

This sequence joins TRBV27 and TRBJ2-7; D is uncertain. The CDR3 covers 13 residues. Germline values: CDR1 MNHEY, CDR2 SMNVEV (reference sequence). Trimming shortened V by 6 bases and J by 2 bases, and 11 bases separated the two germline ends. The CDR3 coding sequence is TGTGCCAGCAGACTCGGAGCTACCTACGAGCAGTACTTC. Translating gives CASRLGATYEQYF.

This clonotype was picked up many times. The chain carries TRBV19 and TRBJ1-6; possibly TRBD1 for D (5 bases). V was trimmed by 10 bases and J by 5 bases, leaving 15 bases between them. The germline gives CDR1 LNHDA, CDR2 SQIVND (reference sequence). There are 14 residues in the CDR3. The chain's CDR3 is CATGGFRDNSPLHF. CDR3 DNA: TGTGCCACCGGTGGGTTCAGGGATAATTCACCCCTCCACTTT.

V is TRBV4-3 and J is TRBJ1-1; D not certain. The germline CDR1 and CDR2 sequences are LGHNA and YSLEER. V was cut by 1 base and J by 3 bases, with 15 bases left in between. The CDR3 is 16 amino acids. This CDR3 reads CASSQGRPPTDTEAFF. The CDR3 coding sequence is TGCGCCAGCAGCCAAGGGCGGCCCCCGACGGACACTGAAGCTTTCTTT.

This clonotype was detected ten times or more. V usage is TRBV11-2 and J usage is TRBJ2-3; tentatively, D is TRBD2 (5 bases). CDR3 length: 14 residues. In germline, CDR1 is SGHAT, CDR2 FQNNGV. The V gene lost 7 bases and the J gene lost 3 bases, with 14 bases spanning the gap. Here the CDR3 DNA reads TGTGCCAGCACCCGGGATCTTCAGACAGATACGCAGTATTTT. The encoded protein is CASTRDLQTDTQYF.

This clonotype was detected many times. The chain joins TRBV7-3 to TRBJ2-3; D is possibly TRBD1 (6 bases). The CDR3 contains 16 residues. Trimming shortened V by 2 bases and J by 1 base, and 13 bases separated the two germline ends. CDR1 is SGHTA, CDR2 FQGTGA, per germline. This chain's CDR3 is CASSLRATGRTDTQYF. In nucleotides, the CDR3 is TGTGCCAGCAGCTTACGGGCTACAGGGCGCACAGATACGCAGTATTTT.

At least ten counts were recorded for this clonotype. CDR3 bases: TGTGCCAGCAGCTTGGTACAGGGTTTCTACAATGAGCAGTTCTTC. Translation: CASSLVQGFYNEQFF. This sequence joins TRBV5-6 and TRBJ2-1; a possible D gene is TRBD1 (6 bases). Germline CDR1 reads SGHDT; CDR2 reads YYEEEE. The CDR3 extends over 15 amino acids. With 0 bases removed from V and 3 bases from J, the gap between germline ends came to 10 bases.

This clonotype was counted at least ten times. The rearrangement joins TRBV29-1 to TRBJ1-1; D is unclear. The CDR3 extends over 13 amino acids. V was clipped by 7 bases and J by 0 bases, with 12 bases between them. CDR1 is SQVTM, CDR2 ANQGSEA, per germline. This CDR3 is CSAETRMNTEAFF. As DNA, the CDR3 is TGCAGCGCTGAGACGCGCATGAACACTGAAGCTTTCTTT.

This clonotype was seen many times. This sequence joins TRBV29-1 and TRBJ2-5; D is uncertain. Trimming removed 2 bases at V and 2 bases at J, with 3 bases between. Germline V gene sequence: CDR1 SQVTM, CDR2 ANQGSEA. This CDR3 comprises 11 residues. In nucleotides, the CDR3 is TGCAGCGTTGAACCTCAAGAGACCCAGTACTTC. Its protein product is CSVEPQETQYF. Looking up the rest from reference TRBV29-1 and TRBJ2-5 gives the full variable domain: SAVISQKPSRDICQRGTSLTIQCQVDSQVTMMFWYRQQPGQSLTLIATANQGSEATYESGFVIDKFPISRPNLTFSTLTVSNMSPEDSSIYLCSVEPQETQYFGPGTRLLVL.